This T cell receptor (beta chain) appears in the sequencing data of a study of T cells expressing NK-cell markers (dated by TCRdb to 2020 to 2021). For the wider study: Three sorted T-cell subsets (CD3+CD56+NKG2C+, CD3+CD56+NKG2C- and CD3+CD56-NKG2C+) from fewer than 10 donors had their TCR beta-chain repertoires profiled. Seven of the eight sequenced donors were HCMV-seropositive and one was HCMV-seronegative. The study sequenced eight donors, all healthy volunteers chosen at random: three men and five women. The libraries were sequenced on Illumina HiSeq 2000/2500, MiSeq or NextSeq, producing 2 x 150 bp reads.

The reads were generated on an Illumina HiSeq 2000. 5'RACE template switching, by which a universal primer site and unique molecular identifiers were added, was used to make TCR beta cDNA libraries. Priming for cDNA synthesis came from the TCR beta constant segment, and two successive PCR amplification steps followed. In the original analysis: MIGEC was used to demultiplex reads and group the reads by UMI, and MiTCR was used to assemble and quantify clonotypes. Only TCR cDNA sequences supported by at least two reads were kept to exclude erroneous sequences. The tcR package was used for downstream repertoire analysis, with clonotypes matched between fractions based on CDR3 nucleotide sequence plus V segment. Antigen specificity was annotated against VDJdb with VDJmatch, allowing one amino acid substitution in CDR3. TCRdb reprocessed the reads; each CDR3 protein sequence makes one entry, and DNA is unavailable. The V and J calls, along with clone size, are taken from TCRdb and not from the paper's own processing. The record for this sample contains some 450,000 distinct CDR3 sequences. Jointly, the top ten make up less than 7.5% of the sample.

A commercial ELISA kit detecting HCMV-specific IgG in serum was used to determine HCMV serostatus. Peripheral blood mononuclear cells were isolated from blood by Ficoll density gradient centrifugation. There are 17 amino acids in the CDR3, from cysteine to phenylalanine inclusive. DNA was not recorded. Based on the germline V gene, the CDR1 and CDR2 sequences are MGHDK and SYGVNS. Overall results and qualifications from the work: Whether the expanded NKG2C-expressing T cell clones were specific for HCMV antigens was left unclear. Those dominant clonotypes were again the most abundant among CD3+CD56-NKG2C+ cells in a handful of donors, at about 25-60.1%. For six donors, the dominant CD3+CD56+NKG2C+ clonotypes were among the top 10 CD8+ clonotypes and accounted for 1.0-7.0% of CD8+ T cells.

Turning to this clonotype: The target of this receptor is not known.

Specimen: blood T cells: a sorted CD56 or NKG2C T cell subset, CD4+ or CD8+ T cells, or bulk PBMC T cells (not recorded which). The sequence was collected from a woman aged 18-70 years in good health. Recombination joined TRBV25-1 with TRBJ2-3; TCRdb picks TRBD1, but there is no DNA to check that call. The CDR3 amino acid sequence is: CASSEWGRGLSTDTQYF. Reference TRBV25-1 and TRBJ2-3 genes cover what lies past the CDR3, so the full variable domain is EADIYQTPRYLVIGTGKKITLECSQTMGHDKMYWYQQDPGMELHLIHYSYGVNSTEKGDLSSESTVSRIRTEHFPLTLESARPSHTSQYLCASSEWGRGLSTDTQYFGPGTRLTVL.